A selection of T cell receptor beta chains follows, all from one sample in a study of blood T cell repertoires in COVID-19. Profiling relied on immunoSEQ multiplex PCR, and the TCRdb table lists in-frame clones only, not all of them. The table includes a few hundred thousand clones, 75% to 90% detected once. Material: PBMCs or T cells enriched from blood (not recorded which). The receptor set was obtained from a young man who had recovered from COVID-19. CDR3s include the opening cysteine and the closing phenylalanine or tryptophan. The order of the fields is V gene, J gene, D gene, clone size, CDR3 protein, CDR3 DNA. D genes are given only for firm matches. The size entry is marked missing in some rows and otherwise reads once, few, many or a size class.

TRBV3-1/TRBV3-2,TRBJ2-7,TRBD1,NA,CASSPAGQGWYEQYF,TGTGCCAGCAGCCCTGCGGGACAGGGGTGGTACGAGCAGTACTTC
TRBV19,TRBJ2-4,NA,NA,CASSYREGDIQYF,TGTGCCAGTAGTTACAGGGAAGGGGACATTCAGTACTTC
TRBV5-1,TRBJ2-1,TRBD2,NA,CASSLGAGGYNEQFF,TGCGCCAGCAGCTTGGGGGCGGGAGGGTACAATGAGCAGTTCTTC
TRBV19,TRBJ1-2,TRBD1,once,CASSEGTGVYGYTF,TGTGCCAGTAGTGAGGGGACAGGGGTTTATGGCTACACCTTC
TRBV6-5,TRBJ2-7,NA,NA,CASSYGQLAYEQYF,TGTGCCAGCAGTTACGGACAGCTGGCCTACGAGCAGTACTTC
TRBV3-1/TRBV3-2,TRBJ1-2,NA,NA,CASSQEWRLDGYTF,TGTGCCAGCAGCCAAGAGTGGCGACTTGATGGCTACACCTTC
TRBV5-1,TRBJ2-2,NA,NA,CASSLPFTGELFF,TGCGCCAGCAGCTTGCCGTTCACCGGGGAGCTGTTTTTT
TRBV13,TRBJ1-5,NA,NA,CASSQGHGSQPQHF,TGTGCCAGCAGCCAAGGACATGGTAGCCAGCCCCAGCATTTT
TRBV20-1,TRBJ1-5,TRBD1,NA,CSASGDRSDQPQHF,TGCAGTGCTAGTGGGGACAGATCCGATCAGCCCCAGCATTTT
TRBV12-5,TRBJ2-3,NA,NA,CASGFGQQLAADTQYF,TGTGCTAGTGGTTTTGGGCAACAACTAGCTGCAGATACGCAGTATTTT
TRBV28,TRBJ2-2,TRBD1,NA,CASRGQLNTGELFF,TGTGCCAGCAGGGGACAGTTGAACACCGGGGAGCTGTTTTTT
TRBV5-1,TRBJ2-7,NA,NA,CASSLKGDYEQYF,TGCGCCAGCAGCTTGAAGGGGGATTACGAGCAGTACTTC
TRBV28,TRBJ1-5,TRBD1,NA,CASRTQGAGGQPQHF,TGTGCCAGCAGGACACAGGGGGCAGGGGGTCAGCCCCAGCATTTT
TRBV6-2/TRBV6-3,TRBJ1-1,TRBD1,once,CASIPQGRNNEAFF,TGTGCCAGCATCCCACAGGGGAGGAATAATGAAGCTTTCTTT
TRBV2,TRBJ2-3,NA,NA,CASDRTDTQYF,TGTGCCAGTGACAGGACAGATACGCAGTATTTT
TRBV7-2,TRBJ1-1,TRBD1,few,CASSLIQGGTEAFF,TGTGCCAGCAGCTTAATACAGGGGGGCACTGAAGCTTTCTTT
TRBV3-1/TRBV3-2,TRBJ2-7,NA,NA,CASSQAPSAYEQYF,TGTGCCAGCAGCCAAGCCCCTAGCGCCTACGAGCAGTACTTC
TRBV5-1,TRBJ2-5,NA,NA,CASSSQEGETQYF,TGCGCCAGCAGCTCACAGGAGGGAGAGACCCAGTACTTC
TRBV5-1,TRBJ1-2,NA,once,CASTPGQLNNYGYTF,TGCGCCAGTACACCTGGACAGTTAAATAACTATGGCTACACCTTC